The 15 T cell receptor beta chains below come from one sample, sequenced in a study of control samples from healthy donors and cancer patients. Assay: immunoSEQ multiplex PCR; the TCRdb copy retains only in-frame clones and omits some. The profile shows tens of thousands of clones, 87% of them singletons. The specimen sequenced was PBMCs. All receptors derive from a woman in her fifties or sixties with lung cancer.

This rearrangement joins TRBV27 to TRBJ2-6; TRBD1 matches 8 bases. The CDR3 runs 17 residues. The V and J ends lost 6 bases and 4 bases, in that order; junction bases with no gene match: 11. Germline V gene data show CDR1 as MNHEY and CDR2 as SMNVEV (reference sequence). The CDR3 DNA is TGTGCCAGCAGGGCCGGGACAGGACCTCTGGGGGCCAACGTCCTGACTTTC. It translates to CASRAGTGPLGANVLTF.

The chain links TRBV19 to TRBJ1-2; D call uncertain. CDR3 length equals 12 residues. The germline V and J ends were trimmed by 5 bases and 4 bases, with 8 bases remaining between them. Germline V gene data show CDR1 as LNHDA and CDR2 as SQIVND (reference sequence). The CDR3 spells CASSPAGYGYTF. The DNA for the CDR3 is TGTGCCAGTAGTCCGGCGGGCTATGGCTACACCTTC.

The chain carries TRBV6-4 and TRBJ1-5; D perhaps matches TRBD1 (6 bases). This CDR3 comprises 16 residues. Deletions cut 0 bases from V and 5 bases from J, with 14 bases between. The germline CDR1 and CDR2 sequences are MRHNA and SNTAGT. The CDR3 DNA follows: TGTGCCAGCAGTGACTCGCTAATGAGGGGGTATCAGCCCCAGCATTTT. Residues: CASSDSLMRGYQPQHF.

The chain links TRBV6-5 to TRBJ2-5; tentative D call: TRBD2 (6 bases). CDR1 is MNHEY, CDR2 SVGAGI, per germline. The CDR3 is 12 amino acids. Between the trimmed V and J ends, which lost 4 bases and 7 bases, there was a span of 10 bases. This chain's CDR3 is CASSSPGGTQYF. Here the CDR3 DNA reads TGTGCCAGCAGTTCCCCCGGGGGGACCCAGTACTTC.

The chain uses TRBV5-4 and TRBJ1-3; TRBD1 is a possible D gene (5 bases). Trimming pared 3 bases from V and 4 bases from J, leaving 14 bases between. The CDR3 covers 15 residues. The V gene's germline CDR1 is SGHNT and CDR2 YYREEE (reference sequence). The CDR3 coding sequence is TGTGCCAGCAGCTCCCGGGGGAGTTTGGGAAACACCATATATTTT. Its translation is CASSSRGSLGNTIYF.

The chain uses TRBV5-6 and TRBJ1-6; TRBD1 matches 7 bases. The germline V gene has CDR1 SGHDT and CDR2 YYEEEE. The CDR3 sequence is 16 residues long. Losses at the gene ends were 0 bases for V and 6 bases for J; bases not matched to a gene: 6. CDR3 residues: CASSLAVGTVNSPLHF. CDR3 DNA: TGTGCCAGCAGCTTGGCGGTCGGGACAGTTAATTCACCCCTCCACTTT.

V gene TRBV5-1 combines with J gene TRBJ1-2; unclear D gene. CDR1 is SGHRS, CDR2 YFSETQ, per germline. CDR3 length: 12 amino acids. V lost 4 bases and J 9 bases, leaving 13 bases between the germline ends. The DNA for the CDR3 is TGCGCCAGCAGCATTCGAACAGAGAGCTACACCTTC. This sequence encodes CASSIRTESYTF.

The chain recombines TRBV9 with TRBJ1-3; 8 positions match TRBD1. V was clipped by 6 bases and J by 0 bases; unmatched bases: 8. This CDR3 is 16 amino acids long. In germline, CDR1 is SGDLS, CDR2 YYNGEE. The CDR3 DNA follows: TGTGCCAGCACCCGTGGGACAGGCTTCTCTGGAAACACCATATATTTT. It is translated as CASTRGTGFSGNTIYF.

This chain uses TRBV5-1 with TRBJ1-1; D not resolved. Per germline, CDR1 SGHRS and CDR2 YFSETQ. CDR3 size: 16 residues. The germline V and J ends were trimmed by 6 bases and 0 bases, with 18 bases remaining between them. The CDR3 region is CASTTAGVGMNTEAFF. Written as DNA, the CDR3 is TGCGCCAGCACCACGGCCGGGGTAGGTATGAACACTGAAGCTTTCTTT.

A remark on this clone: This specimen includes other DNA sequences encoding the same CDR3. The chain combines TRBV4-1 with TRBJ1-5; D gene ambiguous. The V gene's germline CDR1 is MGHRA and CDR2 YSYEKL. CDR3 length: 15 amino acids. The V end lost 0 bases, the J end lost 4 bases, and 10 bases lay between the germline ends. The CDR3 nucleotides read TGCGCCAGCAGCCAAGATGGGCAGTTAAATCAGCCCCAGCATTTT. The encoded protein is CASSQDGQLNQPQHF.

The chain joins TRBV5-1 to TRBJ2-5; D remains unclear. The CDR3 length is 14 residues. CDR1 SGHRS and CDR2 YFSETQ come from the germline V gene. V was pared by 3 bases and J by 5 bases, with 14 bases between. The CDR3 spells CASSWRLMEETQYF. CDR3 bases: TGCGCCAGCAGCTGGCGGCTTATGGAGGAGACCCAGTACTTC.

This clone appeared once. This chain connects TRBV19 to TRBJ1-5; tentative D call: TRBD1 (6 bases). Germline CDR1 is LNHDA and CDR2 is SQIVND (reference sequence). The CDR3 is made up of 16 amino acids. Trimming shortened V by 2 bases and J by 7 bases, and 18 bases separated the two germline ends. The CDR3: CASSITHRAVGQPQHF. CDR3 DNA: TGTGCCAGTAGTATAACCCACAGGGCGGTGGGACAGCCCCAGCATTTT.

The chain has TRBV30 and TRBJ2-2, with no clear D. The CDR3 sequence is 13 residues long. The germline V gene encodes CDR1 GTSNPN and CDR2 SVGIG (reference sequence). V was clipped by 4 bases and J by 9 bases, with 15 bases between them. The CDR3 protein is CAWIKTKHRELFF. The CDR3 nucleotides are TGTGCCTGGATAAAGACAAAACACCGGGAGCTGTTTTTT.

Regarding this clone: The same CDR3 arises from other DNA sequences in this sample as well. The chain carries TRBV28 and TRBJ1-1; weak D call: TRBD1 (5 bases). The CDR3 is 15 amino acids. The V end was cut by 6 bases, the J end by 4 bases, with 18 bases between. Germline-derived CDR1 and CDR2 are MDHEN and SYDVKM. CDR3 sequence: CASRGTGRGGTEAFF. Written as DNA, the CDR3 is TGTGCCAGCAGGGGAACGGGGCGGGGGGGCACTGAAGCTTTCTTT.

The rearrangement uses TRBV3-1 (or the pseudogene TRBV3-2) and TRBJ2-5; D remains unclear. V was pared by 4 bases and J by 4 bases, with 10 bases between. CDR1 and CDR2 (germline): LGHDT, YNNKEL (reference sequence). This CDR3 is built from 13 residues. The DNA for the CDR3 is TGTGCCAGCAGCCTCGGTACGGGAGAGACCCAGTACTTC. This gives the protein CASSLGTGETQYF.